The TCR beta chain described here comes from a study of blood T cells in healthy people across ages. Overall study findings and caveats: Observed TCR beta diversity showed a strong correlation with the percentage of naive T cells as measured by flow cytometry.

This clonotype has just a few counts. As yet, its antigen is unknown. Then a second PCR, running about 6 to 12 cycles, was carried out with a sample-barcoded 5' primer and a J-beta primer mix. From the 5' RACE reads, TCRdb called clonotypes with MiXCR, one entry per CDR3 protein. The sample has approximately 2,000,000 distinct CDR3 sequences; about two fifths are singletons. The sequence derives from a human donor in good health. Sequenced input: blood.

The CDR3 region has the DNA TGTGCCAGCAGCTTGGGGGTAGCGGGGGGGCAGCAAGAGACCCAGTACTTC. Translation: CASSLGVAGGQQETQYF. The V gene is TRBV7-8, the J gene TRBJ2-5; 11 bases fit TRBD2. CDR3 length equals 17 residues. V lost 3 bases and J lost 2; bases outside the gene matches: 8. Per germline, CDR1 SGHVS and CDR2 FQNEAQ.